This TCR beta chain originates from a study of blood T cell repertoires in COVID-19. Study overall: Collection of acute and convalescent COVID-19 samples took place in the United States, Italy and Spain.

Germline V gene sequence: CDR1 MNHEY, CDR2 SVGAGI. The CDR3 runs to 13 residues. V was clipped by 6 bases and J by 2 bases; unmatched bases: 3. Authors' processing steps: Counts of nucleated cells, estimated from reference gene primer amplification, were obtained. Clones were sequenced by immunoSEQ multiplex PCR, and TCRdb holds only the in-frame ones, with some missing. Clone size and the V and J calls come from that table; the DNA yielded D and trimming. The sample gives about 160,000 clones, 81% of which show up once; 9.5% to 12% is in the top ten. This clone was counted once. The sequencing sample was made of peripheral blood. The chain combines TRBV6-5 with TRBJ1-1; 7 bases map to TRBD1. The sequence came from a man aged 60-69 years with active or convalescent COVID-19. CDR3: CASRRDSNTEAFF. CDR3 in DNA: TGTGCCAGCAGAAGGGACAGCAACACTGAAGCTTTCTTT.